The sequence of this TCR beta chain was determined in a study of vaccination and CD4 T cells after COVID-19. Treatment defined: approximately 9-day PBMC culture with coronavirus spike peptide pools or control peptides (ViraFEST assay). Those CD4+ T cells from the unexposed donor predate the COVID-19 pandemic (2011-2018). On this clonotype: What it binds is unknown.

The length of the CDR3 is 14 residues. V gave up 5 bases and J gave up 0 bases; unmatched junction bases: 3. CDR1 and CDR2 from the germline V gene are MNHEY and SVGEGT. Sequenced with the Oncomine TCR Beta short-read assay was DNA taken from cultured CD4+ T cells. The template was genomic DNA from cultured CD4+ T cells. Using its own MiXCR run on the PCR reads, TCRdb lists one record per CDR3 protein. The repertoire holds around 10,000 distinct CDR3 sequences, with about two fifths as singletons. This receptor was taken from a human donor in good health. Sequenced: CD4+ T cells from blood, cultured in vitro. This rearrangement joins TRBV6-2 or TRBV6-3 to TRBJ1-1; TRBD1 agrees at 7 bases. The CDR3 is CASSKQGLNTEAFF. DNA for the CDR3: TGTGCCAGCAGTAAACAGGGGTTGAACACTGAAGCTTTCTTT.